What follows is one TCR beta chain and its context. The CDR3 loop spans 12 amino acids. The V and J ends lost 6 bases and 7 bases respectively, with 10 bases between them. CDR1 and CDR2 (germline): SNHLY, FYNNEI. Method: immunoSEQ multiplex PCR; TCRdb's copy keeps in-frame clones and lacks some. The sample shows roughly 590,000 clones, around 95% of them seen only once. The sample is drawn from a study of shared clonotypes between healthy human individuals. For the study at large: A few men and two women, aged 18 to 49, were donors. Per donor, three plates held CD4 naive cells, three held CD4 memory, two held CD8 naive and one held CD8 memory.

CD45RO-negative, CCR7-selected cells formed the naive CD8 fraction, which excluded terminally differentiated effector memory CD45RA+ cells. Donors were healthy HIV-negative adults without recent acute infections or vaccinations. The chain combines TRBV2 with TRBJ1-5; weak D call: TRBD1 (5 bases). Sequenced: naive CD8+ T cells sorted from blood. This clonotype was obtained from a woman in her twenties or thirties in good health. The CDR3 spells CASRGVGQPQHF. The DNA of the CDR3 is TGTGCCAGCAGAGGGGTCGGGCAGCCCCAGCATTTT.